A single T cell receptor beta chain is shown here with its context. Its antigen is undetermined. The sample belongs to a study of T-cell reconstitution after alpha-beta-depleted transplantation in children. Overall study results and limits: Two months or so post-transplant, alpha-beta T cells reportedly derived from several hundred expanded graft clones. Recipient T cells and thymic progenitors that survived gave rise to the high TCRbeta diversity observed at day 60 in some patients. Newly made T cells mostly supplied T-cell counts and diversity one year after transplant.

Unique molecular identifiers featured in how the TCRbeta library was prepared. One entry per CDR3 protein, called by TCRdb with MiXCR from the PCR reads. This sample has just over 950,000 distinct CDR3 sequences, with roughly 29% found just once. The sequenced sample was PBMCs, mostly from graft donor cells, obtained 360 days after TCRalphabeta/CD19-depleted stem cell transplant. The TCR originated in a boy in the first two years of life who had a stem cell transplant for SCID, so the T cells may come from the graft donor.

CDR3 region: CSARGQPVTYEQYF. The CDR3 DNA sequence: TGCAGTGCTAGGGGACAGCCTGTCACCTACGAGCAGTACTTC. The rearrangement uses TRBV20-1 and TRBJ2-7; TRBD1 aligns across 7 bases. The germline V gene encodes CDR1 DFQATT and CDR2 SNEGSKA (reference sequence). The length of the CDR3 is 14 residues. Trimming at V came to 3 bases and at J to 2 bases, leaving 7 bases not matched to a gene.